A single sample is the source of the 19 T cell receptor beta chains below, sequenced in a study of T-cell memory formation after mild COVID-19. Using its own MiXCR run on the 5' RACE reads, TCRdb lists one record per CDR3 protein. Among roughly 280,000 distinct CDR3 sequences, over 7% were seen once, and the ten largest hold 20% to 25%. Sequences were obtained from PBMCs or a T cell subset sorted from them (not recorded which). These receptors were collected from a man between 18 and 35 years old who had mild COVID-19 (a few samples of this study predate the infection). Cell type and time point are not known.

This clonotype was observed a handful of times. The genes are TRBV30 and TRBJ2-5, with 8 bases fitting TRBD2. The germline V gene has CDR1 GTSNPN and CDR2 SVGIG (reference sequence). The ends lost 3 bases at V and 13 bases at J; junction bases unmatched: 16. The CDR3 contains 14 residues. Here the CDR3 DNA reads TGTGCCTGGAGCATCGCGGGGGGCAGCGGGGGTCCGTACTTC. Its translation is CAWSIAGGSGGPYF.

This clonotype was seen a few times. The rearrangement uses TRBV7-8 and TRBJ1-1; 11 positions match TRBD1. V trimming: 5 bases; J trimming: 5 bases; junction bases outside the gene matches: 7. Germline V gene lookup returns CDR1 SGHVS and CDR2 FQNEAQ. The CDR3 totals 15 residues. CDR3 in DNA: TGTGCCAGCAGCCCTTTCGGGACAGGGGGAACTGAAGCTTTCTTT. Amino acid sequence: CASSPFGTGGTEAFF.

V and J are TRBV23-1 and TRBJ2-7; 8 bases are a match to TRBD2. TRBV23-1 falls under the ORF class, with uncertain function. The CDR3 consists of 12 residues. V trimming: 7 bases; J trimming: 5 bases; junction bases outside the gene matches: 4. The CDR3 sequence: CASTGGVHEQYV. Here the CDR3 DNA reads TGCGCCAGCACCGGGGGGGTCCACGAGCAGTACGTC.

This clonotype was counted at least ten times. The chain links TRBV6-5 to TRBJ2-5, with D possibly being TRBD1 (5 bases). V shed 9 bases and J shed 5 bases, with 16 bases lying between them. This CDR3 has 13 amino acids. In germline, CDR1 is MNHEY, CDR2 SVGAGI. DNA of the CDR3: TGTGCCAGAAAAAAGACAGCTGCGGAGACCCAGTACTTC. This gives the protein CARKKTAAETQYF.

This clonotype showed up just a few times. The chain joins TRBV6-2 or TRBV6-3 to TRBJ2-1; no reliable D call. The CDR3 runs 13 residues. Trimming shortened V by 7 bases and J by 7 bases, and 14 bases separated the two germline ends. CDR1 is MNHEY, CDR2 SVGEGT, per germline. The CDR3 coding sequence is TGTGCCAGCAATTGGCGCTCGGATAATGAGCAGTTCTTC. Its protein is CASNWRSDNEQFF.

The rearrangement links TRBV15 to TRBJ2-5; D may be TRBD2 (5 bases). This CDR3 spans 14 amino acids. The germline CDR1 and CDR2 sequences are LNHNV and YYDKDF (reference sequence). The V end was cut by 7 bases, the J end by 5 bases, with 17 bases between. CDR3 DNA: TGTGCCACCAAGTCGGTCACTTGGGAGGAGACCCAGTACTTC. Protein sequence: CATKSVTWEETQYF.

This clonotype was recorded at least ten times. V gene TRBV6-4 combines with J gene TRBJ2-3; TRBD2 matches 9 bases. The CDR3 spans 16 residues. V lost 3 bases to trimming and J lost 0 bases; unmatched junction nucleotides: 4. From germline, CDR1 is MRHNA and CDR2 SNTAGT. In DNA form, the CDR3 reads TGTGCCAGCAGTGAGGCTAGCGGGGATAGCACAGATACGCAGTATTTT. This gives the protein CASSEASGDSTDTQYF.

A few counts support this clonotype. V and J are TRBV6-2 or TRBV6-3 and TRBJ2-1; 10 bases line up with TRBD2. This CDR3 region has 16 residues. V was pared by 0 bases and J by 4 bases, with 3 bases of the junction left unmatched. In germline, CDR1 is MNHEY, CDR2 SVGEGT. DNA of the CDR3: TGTGCCAGCAGTTACTCGCCTAGCGGGGGATACAATGAGCAGTTCTTC. As protein: CASSYSPSGGYNEQFF.

This clonotype was counted a few times. The chain couples TRBV7-2 to TRBJ1-4, with a possible D match to TRBD1 (5 bases). V was shortened by 1 base and J by 7 bases, with 13 bases between the two germline ends. The CDR3 loop spans 15 amino acids. Germline CDR1 reads SGHTA; CDR2 reads FQGNSA. The CDR3 nucleotides read TGTGCCAGCAGCTTAGGCGGGATGAGGGGTGAAAAACTGTTTTTT. It specifies CASSLGGMRGEKLFF.

This clonotype turned up a few times. V gene TRBV10-3 combines with J gene TRBJ2-1; TRBD1 agrees at 7 bases. The CDR3 is made up of 14 amino acids. Unmatched junction bases numbered 9, after V lost 9 bases and J lost 4 bases. The germline V gene encodes CDR1 ENHRY and CDR2 SYGVKD. The CDR3: CAMWTGQGYNEQFF. In DNA, the CDR3 is TGTGCCATGTGGACAGGCCAGGGATACAATGAGCAGTTCTTC.

The gene calls are TRBV29-1 and TRBJ1-2, with no clear D. Per germline, CDR1 SQVTM and CDR2 ANQGSEA. The CDR3 consists of 11 residues. Trimming shortened V by 7 bases and J by 4 bases, and 10 bases separated the two germline ends. This CDR3 is CSAAEGYGYTF. DNA for the CDR3: TGCAGCGCTGCTGAAGGCTATGGCTACACCTTC.

This clonotype has a handful of counts. This sequence joins TRBV12-3 or TRBV12-4 and TRBJ2-6; D may be TRBD1 (5 bases). The CDR3 runs to 15 residues. V was clipped by 6 bases and J by 5 bases, with 14 bases between them. CDR3 nucleotides: TGTGCCAGCAGAACAGGATCCACCTGGGCCAACGTCCTGACTTTC. It codes for CASRTGSTWANVLTF.

The genes are TRBV4-2 and TRBJ2-1; 8 nucleotides match TRBD2. Germline V lookup: CDR1 LGHNA, CDR2 YNFKEQ. The CDR3 length is 16 residues. Unmatched junction bases numbered 9, after V lost 0 bases and J lost 8 bases. CDR3 amino acids: CASSQDLAGGRDEQFF. Written as DNA, the CDR3 is TGTGCCAGCAGCCAAGATCTCGCGGGGGGAAGGGATGAGCAGTTCTTC.

This clonotype was found many times. The chain combines TRBV12-3 or TRBV12-4 with TRBJ2-7, with 8 bases that match TRBD1. V lost 4 bases and J lost 5; bases outside the gene matches: 7. This CDR3 contains 14 residues. CDR3 residues: CASSSGQGRDEQYF. DNA for the CDR3: TGTGCCAGCAGTTCAGGACAGGGCCGGGACGAGCAGTACTTC.

The V gene is TRBV27, the J gene TRBJ1-1, with 9 bases lining up with TRBD1. The CDR3 runs to 14 residues. Germline assignment: CDR1 MNHEY and CDR2 SMNVEV (reference sequence). Trimming removed 5 bases from V and 3 bases from J; junction bases left unmatched: 4. The CDR3 reads CASSTGGWDTEAFF. CDR3 DNA sequence: TGTGCCAGCAGTACAGGGGGCTGGGACACTGAAGCTTTCTTT.

The gene calls are TRBV5-1 and TRBJ2-7; perhaps TRBD1 as D (6 bases). Germline-derived CDR1 and CDR2 are SGHRS and YFSETQ. This CDR3 comprises 14 residues. Between the trimmed V and J ends, which lost 6 bases and 6 bases, there was a span of 19 bases. The CDR3 DNA reads TGCGCCAGCACGGCCTCTGGGGGCGGCCGCGAGCAGTACTTC. Translation: CASTASGGGREQYF.

This clonotype was counted ten times or more. The chain employs TRBV7-2 and TRBJ1-3; D is unclear. V was shortened by 2 bases and J by 2 bases, with 1 base between the two germline ends. Germline-derived CDR1 and CDR2 are SGHTA and FQGNSA. CDR3 length equals 12 residues. CDR3 sequence (DNA): TGTGCCAGCAGCTTAACTGGAAACACCATATATTTT. It specifies CASSLTGNTIYF.

In DNA, the CDR3 is TGTGCCATCAAGGCAGATGATTCCTACGAGCAGTACTTC. Translating it yields CAIKADDSYEQYF. The chain uses TRBV10-3 and TRBJ2-7; D gene unclear. Trimming shortened V by 7 bases and J by 1 base, and 11 bases separated the two germline ends. The CDR3 runs 13 residues. Germline V gene data show CDR1 as ENHRY and CDR2 as SYGVKD.

This clonotype has just a few counts. This chain joins TRBV29-1 and TRBJ2-5; weak D call: TRBD2 (6 bases). Trimming pared 0 bases from V and 4 bases from J, leaving 12 bases between. The CDR3 is 14 amino acids. From germline, CDR1 is SQVTM and CDR2 ANQGSEA. This CDR3 reads CSVEEPGGGETQYF. In nucleotides, the CDR3 is TGCAGCGTTGAAGAGCCCGGGGGTGGAGAGACCCAGTACTTC. The full variable domain, completed using reference TRBV29-1 and TRBJ2-5, is SAVISQKPSRDICQRGTSLTIQCQVDSQVTMMFWYRQQPGQSLTLIATANQGSEATYESGFVIDKFPISRPNLTFSTLTVSNMSPEDSSIYLCSVEEPGGGETQYFGPGTRLLVL.